These 10 T cell receptor beta chains came from one sample sequenced in a study of tissue T cells after allogeneic stem cell transplantation. Generated by immunoSEQ multiplex PCR, the TCRdb table keeps only in-frame clones and is missing some. The table shows around 6,000 clones, with approximately 45% occurring only once. Time point described: mouse harvest day 7 after allogeneic transplant. Tail vein injection delivered 10^7 T-cell-depleted bone marrow cells and 10^6 splenic CD5+ T cells. The sample taken for sequencing was skin. These receptors came from a female BALB/c mouse given C57BL/6 T cells with graft-versus-host disease after an allogeneic hematopoietic cell transplant.

Remarks on this clone: Genes and germline come from the mouse. The read halts 1 residue ahead of the CDR3 end, with the missing end drawn from the germline J gene. This rearrangement joins TRBV2 to TRBJ2-3; TRBD1 matches at 7 bases. This CDR3 spans 14 amino acids. Germline CDR1 and CDR2: LGHNA and YSYQKL. Germline trimming cut 6 bases from V and 1 base from J; bases unmatched to any gene: 4. CDR3 DNA, as far as it was read: TGTGCCAGCAGTCAGGGGGAGGGTGCAGAAACGCTGTAT. Protein: CASSQGEGAETLY. The entire CDR3 protein reads CASSQGEGAETLYF.

This clone was found a few times. Genes and germline are mouse. Read sequence stops 1 residue before the CDR3 end, and the germline J gene provides the missing end. This chain joins TRBV26 and TRBJ2-7, with TRBD1 matching over 11 bases. CDR3 length: 13 amino acids. Trimming removed 4 bases from V and 6 bases from J; junction bases left unmatched: 2. Germline V gives CDR1 KGHPV, CDR2 FQNQEV (reference sequence). The CDR3 loop is CASSPDRGLEQYF. The CDR3 bases that were read are TGTGCCAGCAGTCCGGACAGGGGGCTTGAACAGTAC.

Note on this clone: Genes here carry mouse names. The CDR3 end is not reached by the read, which stops 1 residue before it; the germline J gene fills it in. V usage is TRBV13-1 and J usage is TRBJ1-1; D possibly corresponds to TRBD1 (6 bases). Trimming pared 0 bases from V and 0 bases from J, leaving 9 bases between. The CDR3 spans 15 residues. Germline values: CDR1 NSHNY, CDR2 SYGAGN. CDR3 protein: CASSDARGENTEVFF. The CDR3 bases that were read are TGTGCCAGCAGTGATGCGAGGGGGGAGAACACAGAAGTCTTC.

A remark on this clone: Mouse germline and gene names are used. With the read ending 1 residue before the CDR3 end, the germline J gene is used to fill in that end. The chain links TRBV26 to TRBJ2-5; a weak D match, TRBD1 (6 bases). Trimming removed 4 bases at V and 3 bases at J, with 11 bases between. This CDR3 has 14 residues. Germline V gene sequence: CDR1 KGHPV, CDR2 FQNQEV (reference sequence). The CDR3 bases that were read are TGTGCCAGCAGTCCTCGAGGGGGTCAAGACACCCAGTAC. Translating it yields CASSPRGGQDTQY. The complete CDR3 reads CASSPRGGQDTQYF.

Worth noting for this clone: Mouse germline and gene names are used. Coverage ceases 1 residue before the CDR3 finishes, and the germline J gene fills in the end. The chain recombines TRBV3 with TRBJ2-2; no clear D. This CDR3 has 14 amino acids. The germline V gene has CDR1 SNHLY and CDR2 FYNGKV (reference sequence). Deletions cut 1 base from V and 0 bases from J, with 3 bases between. The CDR3 protein is CASSLGSNTGQLYF. The CDR3 DNA, read in part, is TGTGCCAGCAGCTTAGGCTCAAACACCGGGCAGCTCTAC.

This clone was counted between two and nine times. Any gene name here is a mouse gene name. The read is 1 residue too short to cover the CDR3 end, so that end is filled in from the germline J gene. The chain couples TRBV26 to TRBJ2-7; 10 positions match TRBD1. The CDR3 loop spans 13 amino acids. The trim removed 2 bases at V and 7 bases at J, leaving 2 bases unmatched. CDR1 is KGHPV and CDR2 is FQNQEV in the germline V gene (reference sequence). The CDR3 loop reads CASSLDRGREQYF. Partial CDR3 DNA: TGTGCCAGCAGTCTGGACAGGGGGCGGGAACAGTAC.

This clone was counted only a few times. Mouse names are used for the genes. The sequence runs out 1 residue before the end of the CDR3; the remainder is reconstructed from the germline J gene. V and J are TRBV12-2 and TRBJ2-7; D is possibly TRBD1 or TRBD2 (6 bases each). The V gene's germline CDR1 is SGHLS and CDR2 HYDKME. This CDR3 region has 14 residues. Trimming stripped 0 bases from V and 6 bases from J, with 14 bases between. This CDR3 is CASSLVGAQFEQYF. The DNA read from the CDR3 is TGTGCCAGCTCTCTCGTGGGGGCGCAATTTGAACAGTAC.

In regard to this clone: Genes and germline come from the mouse. The read terminates 1 residue before the CDR3 end, so the remaining end is supplied by the germline J gene. The J gene is TRBJ2-5, the V gene TRBV16, with D perhaps matching TRBD1 or TRBD2 (6 bases each). The CDR3 consists of 14 residues. With 0 bases removed from V and 2 bases from J, the gap between germline ends came to 6 bases. Germline V gene lookup returns CDR1 SGHSA and CDR2 FRNQAP. The CDR3 spells CASSLEGAQDTQYF. Partial CDR3 DNA: TGTGCAAGCAGCTTAGAGGGGGCCCAAGACACCCAGTAC.

This clone appeared a single time. Mouse gene names apply. The CDR3 end lies 1 residue beyond the end of the read and is filled in from the germline J gene. This chain uses TRBV14 with TRBJ1-1, with D hard to call. Per the germline V gene, CDR1 is SGHDT and CDR2 is FRDEAV. The CDR3 covers 12 residues. Trimming took 1 base from V and 2 from J, leaving 3 bases between them. Incomplete CDR3 DNA: TGTGCCAGCAGTTTCGACAACACAGAAGTCTTC. It codes for CASSFDNTEVF. The CDR3, in full, reads CASSFDNTEVFF.

To note about this clone: Gene names refer to mouse genes. The CDR3 end lies 1 residue beyond the end of the read and is filled in from the germline J gene. The chain has TRBV3 and TRBJ1-4; D is uncertain. V lost 3 bases and J lost 0, with 5 bases in between. The CDR3 length is 14 residues. Germline V gene sequence: CDR1 SNHLY, CDR2 FYNGKV (reference sequence). The CDR3 here is CASSFTISNERLFF. Incomplete CDR3 DNA: TGTGCCAGCAGCTTTACAATTTCCAACGAAAGATTATTT.